This T cell receptor beta chain was recovered during a study of PD-1 blockade in classical Hodgkin lymphoma. Each patient's relapse followed autologous stem cell transplantation, and brentuximab vedotin exposure varied. Best outcomes ranged across complete response, partial response and progressive disease. Findings and limits, study-wide: Researchers reported that CD4+ TCR diversity, though not CD8+, rose significantly by C4D1. After ASCT, patients who started nivolumab under 1 year later were excluded. Healthy donors reportedly exceeded newly diagnosed patients in baseline TCR diversity.

Profiled with immunoSEQ multiplex PCR; TCRdb holds only in-frame clones, not every one. Here the sample spans tens of thousands of clones, about 88% being singletons. A remark on this clone: Its antigen remains unknown.

The clonotype originates from a human donor with classical Hodgkin lymphoma. The specimen comprised peripheral blood mononuclear cells (PBMCs), sampled before the second cycle of nivolumab.

In DNA form, the CDR3 reads TGTGCCAGCAGCTTAACCCACAGGACAGGGGGAGTATCAACTAGCACAGATACGCAGTATTTT. This translates into CASSLTHRTGGVSTSTDTQYF. The chain joins TRBV7-3 to TRBJ2-3; 10 bases are shared with TRBD1. The CDR3 is 21 amino acids. Germline loops: CDR1 SGHTA, CDR2 FQGTGA. J gave up 0 bases and V 0 bases, and 15 bases lay outside the gene matches.